These 32 T cell receptor beta chains were all obtained from the same sample, sequenced in a study of blood T cell repertoires in COVID-19. Clones were sequenced by immunoSEQ multiplex PCR, and TCRdb holds only the in-frame ones, with some missing. The sample lists roughly 330,000 clones; around 88% were seen once. Sequencing input: peripheral blood. These TCRs come from a woman aged 45-65 years with acute or convalescent COVID-19.

The chain couples TRBV9 to TRBJ2-3, with 8 bases identical to TRBD1. Germline V CDR1 and CDR2: SGDLS, YYNGEE. The length of the CDR3 is 21 residues. The V and J ends lost 0 bases and 2 bases, in that order; junction bases with no gene match: 20. CDR3 protein: CASSVGGGTGRLPYDTDTQYF. CDR3 sequence (DNA): TGTGCCAGCAGCGTAGGGGGCGGGACAGGCCGACTACCCTATGACACAGATACGCAGTATTTT.

In its sample, this clone was seen a few times. This chain uses TRBV7-2 with TRBJ2-3; TRBD2 is a possible D gene (6 bases). The CDR3 extends over 15 amino acids. Germline V CDR1 and CDR2: SGHTA, FQGNSA. With 2 bases removed from V and 4 bases from J, the gap between germline ends came to 13 bases. The CDR3 DNA is TGTGCCAGCAGCTTATTTGGAGGGAACGCAGATACGCAGTATTTT. Translating it yields CASSLFGGNADTQYF.

The chain links TRBV5-4 to TRBJ1-4; D uncertain. Germline CDR1 is SGHNT and CDR2 is YYREEE (reference sequence). The CDR3 runs 14 residues. V was pared by 2 bases and J by 3 bases, with 8 bases between. The CDR3 coding sequence is TGTGCCAGCAGCTTTCCGGGTTCTAATGAAAAACTGTTTTTT. Its translation: CASSFPGSNEKLFF.

The chain employs TRBV7-2 and TRBJ2-6; D possibly corresponds to TRBD1 (6 bases). Germline V gene sequence: CDR1 SGHTA, CDR2 FQGNSA. The CDR3 extends over 19 amino acids. Trimming removed 5 bases from V and 0 bases from J, with 20 bases in between. The CDR3 coding sequence is TGTGCCAGCAGCATCCGGACAAGACAGGAACTCTCTGGGGCCAACGTCCTGACTTTC. It codes for CASSIRTRQELSGANVLTF.

This clone is a singleton in its sample. The chain employs TRBV7-7 and TRBJ2-5, with 12 bases aligning to TRBD1. The CDR3 loop spans 16 amino acids. Germline trimming cut 1 base from V and 5 bases from J; bases unmatched to any gene: 5. Germline CDR1 SSHAT, CDR2 FNYEAQ (reference sequence). In DNA, the CDR3 is TGTGCCAGCAGCTTAGGAGGGGACAGGGGGCAGGAGACCCAGTACTTC. Translating it yields CASSLGGDRGQETQYF.

The gene calls are TRBV6-5 and TRBJ2-5; weak D call: TRBD2 (5 bases). The CDR3 is 14 residues long. Germline lookup yields CDR1 MNHEY and CDR2 SVGAGI. Trimming took 4 bases from V and 1 from J, leaving 10 bases between them. The chain's CDR3 is CASSSTGIQETQYF. DNA for the CDR3: TGTGCCAGCAGTTCGACCGGGATCCAAGAGACCCAGTACTTC.

As concerns this clone: One end of the junction is discordant with germline, which a read error may explain. The chain employs TRBV4-1 and TRBJ2-7; 12 nucleotides match TRBD2. Germline V CDR1 and CDR2: MGHRA, YSYEKL. The CDR3 runs to 16 residues. The CDR3 sequence: CASSQGMLAGGNEQCF. The CDR3 bases are TGCGCCAGCAGCCAAGGGATGCTAGCGGGAGGGAACGAGCAGTGCTTC.

The chain is built from TRBV6-1 and TRBJ2-3, with 8 nucleotides matching TRBD2. V lost 2 bases and J lost 1; bases outside the gene matches: 8. CDR3 length equals 17 residues. Per the germline V gene, CDR1 is MNHNS and CDR2 is SASEGT. The CDR3: CASSEQPPTSGTDTQYF. The CDR3 region has the DNA TGTGCCAGCAGTGAACAACCCCCGACTAGCGGCACAGATACGCAGTATTTT.

The rearrangement links TRBV19 to TRBJ2-2; TRBD1 aligns across 9 bases. V lost 4 bases and J lost 3; bases outside the gene matches: 6. The CDR3 is 16 amino acids. Looked up from germline, CDR1 is LNHDA and CDR2 is SQIVND (reference sequence). The DNA of the CDR3 is TGTGCCAGTAGTACTACAGGGGGCGCAGACACCGGGGAGCTGTTTTTT. Protein: CASSTTGGADTGELFF.

This clone was seen only a few times. The J gene is TRBJ2-5, the V gene TRBV5-5, with 10 bases fitting TRBD1. Looked up from germline, CDR1 is SGHKS and CDR2 is YYEKEE (reference sequence). The CDR3 is 15 amino acids. The V gene end was trimmed by 4 bases and the J gene end by 4 bases; junction bases not matched to a gene: 7. CDR3 sequence reads: CASSVTGTGAETQYF. CDR3 in DNA: TGTGCCAGCAGCGTAACCGGGACAGGGGCAGAGACCCAGTACTTC.

This rearrangement joins TRBV29-1 to TRBJ1-2; the D gene is possibly TRBD1 (5 bases). Trimming removed 7 bases at V and 2 bases at J, with 17 bases between. The CDR3 is 14 amino acids. Per germline, CDR1 SQVTM and CDR2 ANQGSEA. CDR3 sequence reads: CSATGRAANYGYTF. The CDR3 DNA is TGCAGCGCCACAGGCCGGGCGGCCAACTATGGCTACACCTTC.

The rearrangement joins TRBV30 to TRBJ2-2; the match to TRBD2 covers 8 bases. The germline V gene has CDR1 GTSNPN and CDR2 SVGIG (reference sequence). The CDR3 consists of 15 residues. The CDR3 loop reads CARSPSGRNTGELFF. CDR3 in DNA: TGTGCTCGGAGTCCCAGCGGGAGAAACACCGGGGAGCTGTTTTTT.

V usage is TRBV27 and J usage is TRBJ1-6; 7 bases line up with TRBD1. Germline CDR1 and CDR2: MNHEY and SMNVEV (reference sequence). The CDR3 has 12 amino acids. V lost 6 bases to trimming and J lost 11 bases; unmatched junction nucleotides: 4. CDR3 bases: TGTGCCAGCAGCCGGGACAGAACACCCCTCCACTTT. This sequence encodes CASSRDRTPLHF.

The chain couples TRBV19 to TRBJ1-1, with 7 positions matching TRBD1. The CDR3 totals 14 residues. From germline, CDR1 is LNHDA and CDR2 SQIVND (reference sequence). The ends lost 7 bases at V and 5 bases at J; junction bases unmatched: 10. CDR3 protein: CASMKGAALTEAFF. The CDR3 DNA follows: TGTGCCAGTATGAAGGGGGCAGCTTTGACTGAAGCTTTCTTT.

The gene calls are TRBV5-1 and TRBJ2-1, with 7 positions matching TRBD2. V lost 2 bases, J lost 9 bases, and 11 bases stayed unmatched. Germline assignment: CDR1 SGHRS and CDR2 YFSETQ. The CDR3 has 15 amino acids. This chain's CDR3 is CASSFEGGPGAEQFF. The CDR3 nucleotides read TGCGCCAGCAGCTTTGAGGGAGGGCCGGGAGCTGAGCAGTTCTTC.

The chain has TRBV9 and TRBJ2-1, with D perhaps TRBD2 (5 bases). From germline, CDR1 is SGDLS and CDR2 YYNGEE. V lost 4 bases, J lost 8 bases, and 19 bases lay in between. The CDR3 sequence is 15 residues long. The CDR3 nucleotides are TGTGCCAGCAGCCCGGGCCGGGGAGCAGGCGATGAGCAGTTCTTC. This translates into CASSPGRGAGDEQFF.

The chain carries TRBV7-3 and TRBJ1-1; D gene ambiguous. CDR3 length equals 13 residues. The ends were cut back, 0 bases at V and 4 bases at J, with 6 bases in the middle. Germline lookup yields CDR1 SGHTA and CDR2 FQGTGA. CDR3 sequence (DNA): TGTGCCAGCAGCTTAACTGCGGGCACTGAAGCTTTCTTT. Translated: CASSLTAGTEAFF. The full variable domain, with the rest looked up from reference TRBV7-3 and TRBJ1-1, is GAGVSQTPSNKVTEKGKYVELRCDPISGHTALYWYRQSLGQGPEFLIYFQGTGAADDSGLPNDRFFAVRPEGSVSTLKIQRTERGDSAVYLCASSLTAGTEAFFGQGTRLTVV.

This clone came up once. The chain combines TRBV27 with TRBJ1-1; 11 bases agree with TRBD1. CDR1 is MNHEY and CDR2 is SMNVEV in the germline V gene (reference sequence). CDR3 length: 12 residues. With 8 bases clipped from V and 8 bases from J, the junction kept 4 bases outside the gene matches. The CDR3 DNA sequence: TGTGCCAGCGGGACAGGGGGATTGGAAGCTTTCTTT. Protein: CASGTGGLEAFF.

CDR3 DNA sequence: TGTGCCACCAGCACGGAGGATGAGCAGTTCTTC. Encoded protein: CATSTEDEQFF. The chain is built from TRBV15 and TRBJ2-1; D perhaps matches TRBD2 (5 bases). Deletions cut 4 bases from V and 8 bases from J, with 6 bases between. The CDR3 spans 11 residues. Looked up from germline, CDR1 is LNHNV and CDR2 is YYDKDF (reference sequence).

V and J are TRBV3-1 (or the pseudogene TRBV3-2) and TRBJ2-1, with D unresolved. In germline, CDR1 is LGHDT, CDR2 YNNKEL (reference sequence). The CDR3 runs to 15 residues. V was pared by 1 base and J by 4 bases, with 11 bases between. The CDR3 nucleotides read TGTGCCAGCAGCCAAGGAGCCCAATATTACAATGAGCAGTTCTTC. The encoded protein is CASSQGAQYYNEQFF.

The rearrangement links TRBV2 to TRBJ2-3; TRBD2 matches 8 bases. V trimming: 2 bases; J trimming: 7 bases; junction bases outside the gene matches: 5. The CDR3 is made up of 14 amino acids. Germline V gives CDR1 SNHLY, CDR2 FYNNEI. CDR3 coding DNA: TGTGCCAGCAGTGAAACGGGGGGGCCGCATACGCAGTATTTT. Translation: CASSETGGPHTQYF. Complete variable domain (other parts from reference TRBV2 and TRBJ2-3): EPEVTQTPSHQVTQMGQEVILRCVPISNHLYFYWYRQILGQKVEFLVSFYNNEISEKSEIFDDQFSVERPDGSNFTLKIRSTKLEDSAMYFCASSETGGPHTQYFGPGTRLTVL.

This clone has a handful of counts. The rearrangement joins TRBV11-3 to TRBJ1-1, with TRBD1 identical over 7 bases. The J segment lost 5 bases and the V segment lost 5 bases, leaving 8 bases of the junction unmatched. This CDR3 is 14 amino acids long. Per the germline V gene, CDR1 is SGHNT and CDR2 is YENEEA. CDR3 sequence reads: CASSEDREHTEAFF. DNA for the CDR3: TGTGCCAGCAGCGAAGACAGGGAACATACTGAAGCTTTCTTT.

V and J are TRBV7-9 and TRBJ1-2, with no clear D. CDR1 SEHNR and CDR2 FQNEAQ come from the germline V gene (reference sequence). The V gene lost 10 bases and the J gene lost 6 bases, with 24 bases spanning the gap. CDR3 length: 15 amino acids. The CDR3 is CATNLEAEGGNGYTF. CDR3 DNA sequence: TGTGCCACCAACCTCGAAGCTGAGGGAGGGAATGGCTACACCTTC.

The gene calls are TRBV7-8 and TRBJ2-1; 9 bases are a match to TRBD1. After removal of 5 bases from V and 4 bases from J, the junction contained 6 bases not matched to a gene. The CDR3 totals 15 residues. Per germline, CDR1 SGHVS and CDR2 FQNEAQ. The CDR3 DNA reads TGTGCCAGCAGCACCGGGACAGGGCTATACAATGAGCAGTTCTTC. Encoded protein: CASSTGTGLYNEQFF.

This rearrangement joins TRBV3-1 (or the pseudogene TRBV3-2) to TRBJ2-5; the D is unclear. The length of the CDR3 is 13 residues. Per germline, CDR1 LGHDT and CDR2 YNNKEL (reference sequence). Trimming removed 1 base at V and 7 bases at J, with 10 bases between. The CDR3 protein is CASSQVRVVTQYF. DNA for the CDR3: TGTGCCAGCAGCCAAGTCCGCGTAGTGACCCAGTACTTC.

The genes are TRBV5-1 and TRBJ1-6, with 9 positions matching TRBD1. Trimming at V came to 4 bases and at J to 8 bases, leaving 7 bases not matched to a gene. The CDR3 contains 15 residues. Germline CDR1 SGHRS, CDR2 YFSETQ. CDR3 in amino acids: CASSGTGHRDSPLHF. CDR3 bases: TGCGCCAGCAGCGGGACAGGGCATCGGGATTCACCCCTCCACTTT.

On this clone itself: This CDR3 is also generated by other DNA sequences in the sample. The chain employs TRBV3-1 (or the pseudogene TRBV3-2) and TRBJ2-3; D is undetermined. From germline, CDR1 is LGHDT and CDR2 YNNKEL (reference sequence). The CDR3 totals 12 residues. The V end was cut by 4 bases, the J end by 1 base, with 3 bases between. The CDR3 sequence is CASSRGTDTQYF. CDR3 DNA: TGTGCCAGCAGCCGCGGCACAGATACGCAGTATTTT.

This CDR3 is CAIRVGQANTGELFF. The CDR3 nucleotides are TGTGCCATCAGAGTCGGACAGGCTAACACCGGGGAGCTGTTTTTT. The J gene is TRBJ2-2, the V gene TRBV10-3, with 7 bases fitting TRBD1. J was trimmed by 2 bases and V by 6 bases; bases with no gene match: 6. The CDR3 runs 15 residues. Germline V gene lookup returns CDR1 ENHRY and CDR2 SYGVKD.

The chain carries TRBV6-2 or TRBV6-3 and TRBJ2-7; D may be TRBD2 (5 bases). Germline CDR1 MNHEY, CDR2 SVGEGT. Trimming removed 2 bases at V and 11 bases at J, with 10 bases between. The CDR3 sequence is 11 residues long. CDR3 nucleotide sequence: TGTGCCAGCAGTTACCCTACGAGGGAGTACTTC. Its protein is CASSYPTREYF.

This clone was counted a few times. This rearrangement joins TRBV5-1 to TRBJ2-2, with a possible D match to TRBD1 (6 bases). V shed 0 bases and J shed 0 bases, with 9 bases lying between them. Germline values: CDR1 SGHRS, CDR2 YFSETQ. The CDR3 runs to 16 residues. The CDR3 DNA follows: TGCGCCAGCAGCTTGGCTGGACAGACGAACACCGGGGAGCTGTTTTTT. This gives the protein CASSLAGQTNTGELFF.

The V and J genes are TRBV29-1 and TRBJ1-2; no firm D call. This CDR3 region has 13 residues. The germline V gene has CDR1 SQVTM and CDR2 ANQGSEA. The V end was cut by 2 bases, the J end by 4 bases, with 11 bases between. CDR3 nucleotides: TGCAGCGTTGAATACGCCTTAGCCTATGGCTACACCTTC. This gives the protein CSVEYALAYGYTF.

The chain links TRBV5-5 to TRBJ2-2; D is uncertain. The CDR3 covers 14 residues. Germline CDR1 and CDR2: SGHKS and YYEKEE (reference sequence). Trimming took 2 bases from V and 0 from J, leaving 5 bases between them. CDR3 bases: TGTGCCAGCAGCTTATATTCGAACACCGGGGAGCTGTTTTTT. It is translated as CASSLYSNTGELFF.